This T cell receptor (beta chain) was recovered during a study of OX40 agonist ivuxolimab in advanced cancers. Study background: Therapy given before enrollment (anti-PD-1, anti-PD-L1 or anti-CTLA-4) was allowed, and 40% had some.

The ends lost 2 bases at V and 5 bases at J; junction bases unmatched: 9. This CDR3 has 17 residues. Germline CDR1 and CDR2: LNHDA and SQIVND (reference sequence). Sequencing was performed with immunoSEQ multiplex PCR; in TCRdb, only in-frame clones are kept and a portion is missing. The data show 55,000 to 70,000 clones, 70% to 90% seen once. Of note for this clone: Antigen unknown.

Study findings and constraints: At doses 0.1 to 3.0 mg/kg, CD4+ and CD8+ clones expanded.

The V call is TRBV19, the J call TRBJ1-1; 12 nucleotides align to TRBD1. Material: CD4+ or CD8+ T cells sorted from blood, obtained in a trial of the OX40 agonist ivuxolimab. This sequence was found in an adult with an advanced solid tumor such as melanoma, head and neck, liver or kidney cancer. For the CDR3, the DNA is TGTGCCAGTAGTATATTACCGGGACAGGGGGCGAGAACTGAAGCTTTCTTT. It codes for CASSILPGQGARTEAFF. Full variable domain (missing parts from reference TRBV19 and TRBJ1-1): DGGITQSPKYLFRKEGQNVTLSCEQNLNHDAMYWYRQDPGQGLRLIYYSQIVNDFQKGDIAEGYSVSREKKESFPLTVTSAQKNPTAFYLCASSILPGQGARTEAFFGQGTRLTVV.